The rows below give T cell receptor beta chains drawn from one sample of a study of T cell responses to AZD1222 COVID-19 vaccine. Generated by immunoSEQ multiplex PCR, the TCRdb table keeps only in-frame clones and is missing some. The sample yields more than 100,000 clones, roughly nine tenths seen once. Specimen: peripheral blood, collected on day 0 of AZD1222 vaccination. These receptors originate from an adult in good health. CDR3s include the opening cysteine and the closing phenylalanine or tryptophan. The D gene is left open where the match is weak. Part of the rows lack a size; the others show once, few, many or a class for expanded clones.

size,J,D,V,CDR3,DNA
NA,TRBJ1-5,TRBD1,TRBV28,CASSSPDRGRQPQHF,TGTGCCAGCAGTTCGCCCGACAGGGGACGACAGCCCCAGCATTTT
NA,TRBJ1-5,NA,TRBV28,CASSLFRTDNQPQHF,TGTGCCAGCAGTTTGTTTAGGACAGACAATCAGCCCCAGCATTTT
NA,TRBJ2-2,TRBD2,TRBV7-3,CASSLVASGINTGELFF,TGTGCCAGCAGCTTAGTGGCTAGCGGTATTAACACCGGGGAGCTGTTTTTT
NA,TRBJ2-7,NA,TRBV9,CASSVESYEQYF,TGTGCCAGCAGCGTAGAATCCTACGAGCAGTACTTC
NA,TRBJ2-1,TRBD2,TRBV11-2,CASSLAGRSNNEQFF,TGTGCCAGCAGCTTAGCCGGGAGGTCAAACAATGAGCAGTTCTTC
few,TRBJ1-1,TRBD1,TRBV2,CASMWQGEAEAFF,TGTGCCAGCATGTGGCAGGGGGAGGCTGAAGCTTTCTTT
NA,TRBJ2-5,NA,TRBV11-2,CASSPSRLETQYF,TGTGCCAGCAGCCCTAGCCGGTTGGAGACCCAGTACTTC
NA,TRBJ2-3,NA,TRBV5-1,CASSLGSGGTDTQYF,TGCGCCAGCAGCTTGGGTTCAGGGGGCACAGATACGCAGTATTTT
NA,TRBJ2-7,NA,TRBV28,CASSSPGGMAYEQYF,TGTGCCAGCAGTTCCCCTGGAGGTATGGCCTACGAGCAGTACTTC
NA,TRBJ1-4,NA,TRBV7-3,CASSLTGAPNEKLFF,TGTGCCAGCAGCTTAACCGGGGCTCCTAATGAAAAACTGTTTTTT
NA,TRBJ2-1,NA,TRBV5-1,CASSLITARNEQFF,TGCGCCAGCAGCTTAATTACGGCGAGGAATGAGCAGTTCTTC
NA,TRBJ2-7,NA,TRBV28,CASGPWGEQYF,TGTGCCAGCGGCCCATGGGGCGAGCAGTACTTC
NA,TRBJ2-1,NA,TRBV6-4,CASSIDWYNEQFF,TGTGCCAGCAGTATAGACTGGTACAATGAGCAGTTCTTC
NA,TRBJ2-5,NA,TRBV24-1,CATSDLQGWGETQYF,TGTGCCACCAGTGATTTGCAGGGATGGGGGGAGACCCAGTACTTC
NA,TRBJ2-5,TRBD1,TRBV28,CAGSQTGSETQYF,TGTGCCGGTAGCCAGACAGGGTCAGAGACCCAGTACTTC
NA,TRBJ1-2,NA,TRBV7-9,CASRSSLGLIGYGYTF,TGTGCCAGCAGGAGTTCTTTAGGGCTTATAGGCTATGGCTACACCTTC
once,TRBJ2-3,TRBD2,TRBV9,CASSGPGTRGTDTQYF,TGTGCCAGCAGCGGTCCCGGGACTAGGGGCACAGATACGCAGTATTTT
NA,TRBJ2-5,NA,TRBV28,CASSSPGVETQYF,TGTGCCAGCAGTTCGCCGGGGGTAGAGACCCAGTACTTC
NA,TRBJ2-3,TRBD2,TRBV20-1,CTAGVTDTQYF,TGCACGGCGGGAGTGACAGATACGCAGTATTTT
NA,TRBJ2-1,TRBD2,TRBV29-1,CSVEVGASGGRYNEQFF,TGCAGCGTTGAAGTAGGAGCTAGCGGGGGGCGCTACAATGAGCAGTTCTTC
NA,TRBJ2-2,NA,TRBV5-1,CASSSRGAANTGELFF,TGCGCCAGCAGCTCACGGGGGGCAGCCAACACCGGGGAGCTGTTTTTT
NA,TRBJ1-5,NA,TRBV30,CAWSEQPNQPQHF,TGTGCCTGGAGTGAACAGCCAAATCAGCCCCAGCATTTT
NA,TRBJ1-1,TRBD1,TRBV25-1,CASSINRGASGTEAFF,TGTGCCAGCAGTATAAACAGGGGGGCGAGTGGGACTGAAGCTTTCTTT
NA,TRBJ1-5,NA,TRBV9,CASSPPGAAQPQHF,TGTGCCAGCAGCCCCCCCGGAGCGGCTCAGCCCCAGCATTTT
NA,TRBJ1-3,NA,TRBV6-5,CASSYSTGSGNTIYF,TGTGCCAGCAGTTACTCAACTGGGTCCGGAAACACCATATATTTT
NA,TRBJ1-2,TRBD1,TRBV7-9,CASSPGGTGAFTF,TGTGCCAGCAGCCCTGGGGGGACAGGGGCTTTTACCTTC
NA,TRBJ2-1,TRBD2,TRBV29-1,CSGQGGLAGSYNEQFF,TGCAGCGGCCAAGGGGGACTAGCGGGAAGCTACAATGAGCAGTTCTTC
NA,TRBJ2-1,TRBD2,TRBV28,CASTRGGAGSYNEQFF,TGTGCCAGCACCCGGGGGGGGGCCGGGTCCTACAATGAGCAGTTCTTC
NA,TRBJ1-1,NA,TRBV19,CASRRPGPMNTEAFF,TGTGCCAGTAGGAGGCCAGGGCCGATGAACACTGAAGCTTTCTTT
NA,TRBJ2-1,TRBD2,TRBV4-1,CASSHIGTSGTWGNEQFF,TGCGCCAGCAGCCACATCGGGACTAGCGGGACCTGGGGCAATGAGCAGTTCTTC
NA,TRBJ1-2,NA,TRBV28,CASSQLLQGERGYTF,TGTGCCAGCAGTCAGCTCCTACAGGGAGAGCGTGGCTACACCTTC
NA,TRBJ1-5,TRBD1,TRBV28,CASSQGQLNQPQHF,TGTGCCAGCAGTCAGGGACAGTTAAACCAGCCCCAGCATTTT
NA,TRBJ1-2,NA,TRBV5-1,CASSLAGYGYTF,TGCGCCAGCAGCTTGGCGGGATATGGCTACACCTTC
NA,TRBJ2-7,NA,TRBV28,CASSSRGREQYF,TGTGCCAGCAGTTCACGTGGGCGCGAGCAGTACTTC
NA,TRBJ2-1,TRBD2,TRBV5-4,CASSLPSGRLGDEQFF,TGTGCCAGCAGCTTGCCTAGCGGGAGGTTAGGAGATGAGCAGTTCTTC
few,TRBJ1-1,NA,TRBV28,CASSLRRTLQNTEAFF,TGTGCCAGCAGTTTAAGACGGACGCTACAAAACACTGAAGCTTTCTTT